The 19 T cell receptor beta chains listed next were all sequenced from one sample in a study of blood T cells in healthy people across ages. A J-beta primer mix and a sample-barcoded 5' primer were used in a second PCR of about 6 to 12 cycles. TCRdb re-called the 5' RACE reads through MiXCR, storing one row per CDR3 protein. The sample records 950,000 to 1,200,000 distinct CDR3 sequences, around two fifths being singletons. Sequences were obtained from blood. The receptor source for this set is a man aged 18 to 35 in good health.

The V gene is TRBV20-1, the J gene TRBJ1-1; D might be TRBD1 (5 bases). Trimming left V 4 bases short and J 1 base short, with 13 bases between. Germline-derived CDR1 and CDR2 are DFQATT and SNEGSKA (reference sequence). The CDR3 totals 14 residues. CDR3 amino acids: CSAMFGGGNTEAFF. The CDR3 nucleotides read TGCAGTGCTATGTTCGGGGGAGGGAACACTGAAGCTTTCTTT.

V is TRBV4-3 and J is TRBJ2-3; weak D call: TRBD1 (5 bases). Deletions cut 1 base from V and 4 bases from J, with 15 bases between. The CDR3 sequence is 16 residues long. CDR1 is LGHNA, CDR2 YSLEER, per germline. The CDR3, as DNA: TGCGCCAGCAGCCAAGGAAGCAGGGTCGAGGCAGATACGCAGTATTTT. Translation gives CASSQGSRVEADTQYF.

The chain couples TRBV5-6 to TRBJ1-2, with D perhaps matching TRBD1 (5 bases). The CDR3 spans 17 residues. The germline CDR1 and CDR2 sequences are SGHDT and YYEEEE. The germline V and J ends were trimmed by 2 bases and 0 bases, with 17 bases remaining between them. The CDR3 is CASSFGHRGIANYGYTF. The CDR3 DNA follows: TGTGCCAGCAGCTTCGGACATAGAGGGATTGCTAACTATGGCTACACCTTC.

This chain uses TRBV12-3 or TRBV12-4 with TRBJ1-1; a weak D match, TRBD1 (5 bases). V was clipped by 2 bases and J by 7 bases, with 11 bases between them. CDR3 length: 13 residues. Here the CDR3 DNA reads TGTGCCAGCAGTTTACAGGGAAGTAGTGAAGCTTTCTTT. Translating it yields CASSLQGSSEAFF.

The chain couples TRBV20-1 to TRBJ2-1; D not certain. The CDR3 is 13 residues long. The germline V and J ends were trimmed by 6 bases and 5 bases, with 14 bases remaining between them. Germline V gene sequence: CDR1 DFQATT, CDR2 SNEGSKA (reference sequence). Here the CDR3 reads CSAKTPRDNEQFF. The CDR3 DNA sequence: TGCAGTGCAAAGACACCCCGGGACAATGAGCAGTTCTTC.

The sample holds many counts of this clonotype. This sequence joins TRBV10-3 and TRBJ2-7; D possibly corresponds to TRBD1 (5 bases). The V and J ends lost 3 bases and 4 bases respectively, with 13 bases between them. CDR1 ENHRY and CDR2 SYGVKD come from the germline V gene. The CDR3 is 14 residues long. CDR3 sequence (DNA): TGTGCCATCAGTGACTTCACCCAGGGTTACGAGCAGTACTTC. Protein: CAISDFTQGYEQYF.

The V and J genes are TRBV15 and TRBJ2-3; 8 bases are a match to TRBD2. After removal of 0 bases from V and 0 bases from J, the junction contained 5 bases not matched to a gene. Germline CDR1 is LNHNV and CDR2 is YYDKDF (reference sequence). The CDR3 sequence is 17 residues long. CDR3 DNA sequence: TGTGCCACCAGCAGAGACCCCCAGCGGGGGAGCACAGATACGCAGTATTTT. It specifies CATSRDPQRGSTDTQYF.

The V gene is TRBV12-3 or TRBV12-4, the J gene TRBJ2-3; perhaps D is TRBD1 or TRBD2 (5 bases each). This CDR3 is built from 20 residues. Trimming pared 5 bases from V and 1 base from J, leaving 28 bases between. The CDR3 sequence is CASSPHLIPEGLGGTDTQYF. CDR3 bases: TGTGCCAGCAGTCCTCACCTCATTCCCGAGGGGCTAGGGGGCACAGATACGCAGTATTTT.

This clonotype has just a few counts. The chain joins TRBV9 to TRBJ1-1; tentative D call: TRBD1 (5 bases). The CDR3 is made up of 16 amino acids. The germline gives CDR1 SGDLS, CDR2 YYNGEE. Trimming left V 3 bases short and J 4 bases short, with 19 bases between. The DNA for the CDR3 is TGTGCCAGCAGCGCGGGGGGTACCCCGGGGCGCACTGAAGCTTTCTTT. This sequence encodes CASSAGGTPGRTEAFF.

The gene calls are TRBV6-5 and TRBJ1-5, with D unresolved. V gave up 8 bases and J gave up 0 bases, with 8 bases separating them. This CDR3 has 13 amino acids. CDR1 MNHEY and CDR2 SVGAGI come from the germline V gene. The CDR3 is CASAPGSNQPQHF. In DNA, the CDR3 is TGTGCCAGCGCCCCGGGTAGCAATCAGCCCCAGCATTTT.

Of note for this clonotype: A much larger clone differs by one base, so this may be a read error. V gene TRBV15 combines with J gene TRBJ2-3; D gene ambiguous. Trimming left V 3 bases short and J 3 bases short, with 13 bases between. The CDR3 covers 15 residues. Germline assignment: CDR1 LNHNV and CDR2 YYDKDF (reference sequence). The CDR3 loop reads CATSSKVMGTDTQYF. CDR3 in DNA: TGTGCCACCAGCAGTAAAGTTATGGGTACAGATACGCAGTATTTT.

CDR3 in DNA: TGCAGTGCTTTGCACGTCCCCTATGGCTACACCTTC. As protein: CSALHVPYGYTF. The V call is TRBV20-1, the J call TRBJ1-2, with D uncertain. The length of the CDR3 is 12 residues. Trimming left V 5 bases short and J 4 bases short, with 11 bases between. Looked up from germline, CDR1 is DFQATT and CDR2 is SNEGSKA (reference sequence).

V and J are TRBV6-6 and TRBJ2-2; 7 nucleotides agree with TRBD1. The CDR3 is 16 amino acids. Germline lookup yields CDR1 MNHNY and CDR2 SVGAGI (reference sequence). V dropped 5 bases and J dropped 0; count of bases not matched to a gene: 6. The DNA of the CDR3 is TGTGCCAGCAGTCCGCCGGGACAGACGAACACCGGGGAGCTGTTTTTT. Amino acids: CASSPPGQTNTGELFF.

This clonotype was picked up one time. This chain links TRBV6-6 with TRBJ2-1; D possibly uses TRBD1 or TRBD2 (6 bases each). The CDR3 contains 15 residues. V dropped 3 bases and J dropped 6 bases, with 15 bases sitting between them. Looked up from germline, CDR1 is MNHNY and CDR2 is SVGAGI (reference sequence). CDR3 loop: CASSYEGGRVNEQFF. The CDR3 nucleotides are TGTGCCAGCAGTTATGAGGGGGGACGGGTCAATGAGCAGTTCTTC.

A single count supports this clonotype. The CDR3 is CASSRLAGVVYEQYF. The DNA for the CDR3 is TGTGCCAGCAGCCGACTAGCGGGGGTGGTCTACGAGCAGTACTTC. The rearrangement links TRBV12-3 or TRBV12-4 to TRBJ2-7; 12 positions match TRBD2. The CDR3 contains 15 residues. Trimming removed 6 bases from V and 3 bases from J; junction bases left unmatched: 6.

V gene TRBV12-3 or TRBV12-4 combines with J gene TRBJ2-1; D is ambiguous. Deletions cut 6 bases from V and 10 bases from J, with 16 bases between. The CDR3 totals 13 residues. CDR3 DNA sequence: TGTGCCAGCAGCCTAAGGGAAAGCCACGAGCAGTTCTTC. Translating it yields CASSLRESHEQFF.

This clonotype has only a few counts. The chain is built from TRBV5-1 and TRBJ1-1; no clear D gene. Germline CDR1 and CDR2: SGHRS and YFSETQ. The CDR3 is 13 amino acids. Trimming removed 2 bases at V and 2 bases at J, with 7 bases between. DNA for the CDR3: TGCGCCAGCAGCTTATACAGTAACACTGAAGCTTTCTTT. This codes for CASSLYSNTEAFF.

This clonotype was observed a few times. The chain uses TRBV7-9 and TRBJ2-4, with 7 nucleotides matching TRBD1. The end of the DNA fits TRBJ2-7 better, so the J call may be wrong. The CDR3 has 15 residues. Germline CDR1 SEHNR, CDR2 FQNEAQ (reference sequence). CDR3 bases: TGTGCCAGCAGCCATAGGGACAGCCTAACCTACGAGCAGTACTTC. Protein product: CASSHRDSLTYEQYF.

CDR3 sequence (DNA): TGCAGTGCAAACGTCGACAGGGCGAACGAGCAGTACTTC. Translated: CSANVDRANEQYF. The rearrangement uses TRBV20-1 and TRBJ2-7, with 7 bases identical to TRBD1. J gave up 5 bases and V 6 bases, and 10 bases lay outside the gene matches. CDR1 is DFQATT, CDR2 SNEGSKA, per germline (reference sequence). CDR3 length equals 13 residues.